This T cell receptor (beta chain) was recovered during a study of blood T cell repertoires in COVID-19. Overall study: COVID-19 samples, acute and convalescent, were from the United States, Italy and Spain. PBMCs, B-cell-depleted T cells, or T cells provided the cDNA or gDNA that made up the material.

As processed by the authors: Amplification of reference gene primers provided the estimated nucleated cell counts. Clones were sequenced by immunoSEQ multiplex PCR, and TCRdb holds only the in-frame ones, with some missing. That table is the source of V, J and clone size, and D and trimming were worked out from the DNA. Of over 85,000 clones detected, over 85% appear once; the ten largest clones hold approximately 2%. The sequencing input was peripheral blood. This receptor was taken from a woman in her forties or fifties with COVID-19, enrolled during active disease.

CDR3 sequence: CASSQVGAGGRGADTQYF. The DNA for the CDR3 is TGCGCCAGCAGCCAAGTCGGAGCGGGGGGGCGGGGCGCAGATACGCAGTATTTT. The chain employs TRBV4-1 and TRBJ2-3; TRBD2 matches at 10 bases. The CDR3 sequence is 18 residues long. Germline CDR1 MGHRA, CDR2 YSYEKL. The V and J ends lost 1 base and 4 bases, in that order; junction bases with no gene match: 11.